This record covers a single TCR beta chain. Its cognate antigen is unknown. These data belong to a study of radiation and T cells in renal cell carcinoma. Study results and caveats: Without pretreatment biopsies, baseline tumor clonotype presence was undetermined.

The germline V and J ends were trimmed by 5 bases and 6 bases, with 16 bases remaining between them. The CDR3 length is 15 residues. Germline V gene lookup returns CDR1 SGHTA and CDR2 FQGNSA. Generated by immunoSEQ multiplex PCR, the TCRdb table keeps only in-frame clones and is missing some. The table includes about 120,000 clones, roughly 77% detected once. The time point: blood 2 weeks post-SBRT. Sample treatment: 15 Gy SBRT to primary tumor, nephrectomy 4 weeks later. The patient's renal cell carcinoma had clear cell pathology. The source of this sequence is a woman aged 55-69 years with renal cell carcinoma. The rearrangement uses TRBV7-2 and TRBJ2-2; D call uncertain. This sample comprised blood, obtained from a patient whose treatment included radiotherapy and nephrectomy. In nucleotides, the CDR3 is TGTGCCAGCAGCCGCGCAAAGGGAAGGGCCGGGGAGCTGTTTTTT. Protein sequence: CASSRAKGRAGELFF. Supplemented by reference TRBV7-2 and TRBJ2-2, the full variable domain reads GAGVSQSPSNKVTEKGKDVELRCDPISGHTALYWYRQSLGQGLEFLIYFQGNSAPDKSGLPSDRFSAERTGGSVSTLTIQRTQQEDSAVYLCASSRAKGRAGELFFGEGSRLTVL.